This T cell receptor (beta chain) was profiled in a study of a mutant IDH1 vaccine in newly diagnosed glioma. Across the whole study: Earlier treatment was radiotherapy, temozolomide, or both, with most getting both.

Germline V lookup: CDR1 SGHRS, CDR2 YFSETQ. This CDR3 comprises 17 residues. The V segment lost 1 base and the J segment 1 base; nucleotides outside the gene matches: 7. Comment on this clone: Antigen specificity is unknown.

Clones were sequenced by immunoSEQ multiplex PCR, and TCRdb holds only the in-frame ones, with some missing. This table holds over 45,000 clones, around 80% found once. As to time point: week 5, during vaccination. All doses held 300 ug of mutant IDH1 20-mer peptide, with topical imiquimod. This sequence originates from a woman in her forties or fifties with glioma. Sequenced here: PBMCs, sampled from a glioma patient whose treatment included an IDH1 peptide vaccine. This chain links TRBV5-1 with TRBJ2-5; 10 bases are a match to TRBD2. The CDR3 region has the DNA TGCGCCAGCAGCTTGCTATCTAGCGGGGGTACCCAAGAGACCCAGTACTTC. Translation: CASSLLSSGGTQETQYF. Based on the CDR3 plus reference TRBV5-1 and TRBJ2-5, the full variable domain is KAGVTQTPRYLIKTRGQQVTLSCSPISGHRSVSWYQQTPGQGLQFLFEYFSETQRNKGNFPGRFSGRQFSNSRSEMNVSTLELGDSALYLCASSLLSSGGTQETQYFGPGTRLLVL.